This passage covers 20 T cell receptor beta chains from one sample sequenced in a study of control samples from healthy donors and cancer patients. Using immunoSEQ multiplex PCR, the repertoire was profiled, and TCRdb retains in-frame clones only, with some absent. Among roughly 100,000 clones listed, about 90% were seen once. The sequenced sample consisted of blood. These receptors were obtained from a woman younger than 35 in good health.

The CDR3: CASSLAQNTGELFF. DNA of the CDR3: TGTGCCAGCAGCTTAGCCCAGAACACCGGGGAGCTGTTTTTT. The chain has TRBV7-3 and TRBJ2-2; D gene unclear. CDR3 size: 14 residues. Germline V gene data show CDR1 as SGHTA and CDR2 as FQGTGA. V lost 2 bases and J 1 base, leaving 5 bases between the germline ends.

The chain is built from TRBV29-1 and TRBJ2-2; 7 nucleotides line up with TRBD1. The CDR3 sequence is 14 residues long. Germline V gene data show CDR1 as SQVTM and CDR2 as ANQGSEA. The ends lost 6 bases at V and 1 base at J; junction bases unmatched: 5. CDR3 protein: CSVLGQMNTGELFF. CDR3 sequence (DNA): TGCAGCGTCCTGGGACAGATGAACACCGGGGAGCTGTTTTTT.

The V and J genes are TRBV19 and TRBJ1-5; D is unresolved. The germline V gene has CDR1 LNHDA and CDR2 SQIVND (reference sequence). The V end lost 3 bases, the J end lost 4 bases, and 13 bases lay between the germline ends. This CDR3 region has 15 residues. Here the CDR3 reads CASSMIPGSNQPQHF. The CDR3 bases are TGTGCCAGTAGTATGATTCCGGGTTCGAATCAGCCCCAGCATTTT.

The chain is built from TRBV7-8 and TRBJ1-1; D is undetermined. The CDR3 totals 15 residues. In germline, CDR1 is SGHVS, CDR2 FQNEAQ. V was clipped by 3 bases and J by 5 bases, with 16 bases between them. The DNA of the CDR3 is TGTGCCAGCAGCTTTTCGGACGCGGGTGGGACTGAAGCTTTCTTT. Protein: CASSFSDAGGTEAFF.

V is TRBV15 and J is TRBJ2-7, with D maybe TRBD2 (5 bases). CDR3 size: 15 residues. Germline CDR1 reads LNHNV; CDR2 reads YYDKDF (reference sequence). Deletions cut 3 bases from V and 0 bases from J, with 12 bases between. DNA for the CDR3: TGTGCCACCAGCAGTCCCGGGGAAGTCTCCTACGAGCAGTACTTC. Translation gives CATSSPGEVSYEQYF.

The chain couples TRBV11-3 to TRBJ1-1; D gene uncertain. Germline CDR1 reads SGHNT; CDR2 reads YENEEA. Trimming shortened V by 0 bases and J by 2 bases, and 7 bases separated the two germline ends. The CDR3 loop spans 14 amino acids. For the CDR3, the DNA is TGTGCCAGCAGCTTAGAGGGTCTCAACACTGAAGCTTTCTTT. As protein: CASSLEGLNTEAFF. The full variable domain, with the rest looked up from reference TRBV11-3 and TRBJ1-1, is EAGVVQSPRYKIIEKKQPVAFWCNPISGHNTLYWYLQNLGQGPELLIRYENEEAVDDSQLPKDRFSAERLKGVDSTLKIQPAELGDSAVYLCASSLEGLNTEAFFGQGTRLTVV.

V usage is TRBV25-1 and J usage is TRBJ1-1, with a tentative D call TRBD1 (5 bases). Germline loops: CDR1 MGHDK, CDR2 SYGVNS. CDR3 length: 14 residues. V dropped 4 bases and J dropped 0 bases, with 9 bases sitting between them. The CDR3 region is CASSGGRMNTEAFF. The CDR3 DNA follows: TGTGCCAGCAGTGGGGGACGGATGAACACTGAAGCTTTCTTT.

V and J are TRBV24-1 and TRBJ2-1, with 7 bases aligning to TRBD1. The germline V gene has CDR1 KGHDR and CDR2 SFDVKD. Losses at the gene ends were 1 base for V and 10 bases for J; bases not matched to a gene: 6. This CDR3 comprises 14 residues. The chain's CDR3 is CATSDFPDRVEQFF. The CDR3 coding sequence is TGTGCCACCAGTGATTTCCCCGACAGGGTCGAGCAGTTCTTC.

The rearrangement joins TRBV28 to TRBJ1-1; 11 nucleotides agree with TRBD1. Germline V gene sequence: CDR1 MDHEN, CDR2 SYDVKM. The CDR3 extends over 14 amino acids. The junction had 5 bases not matched to a gene; V was cut back by 6 bases and J by 5 bases. The CDR3 is CASSWTGGRTEAFF. The CDR3 coding sequence is TGTGCCAGCAGCTGGACAGGGGGCCGGACTGAAGCTTTCTTT.

The chain has TRBV4-2 and TRBJ2-7; the D gene is possibly TRBD2 (6 bases). V gave up 1 base and J gave up 2 bases, with 12 bases separating them. The CDR3 is 15 amino acids. Germline CDR1 LGHNA, CDR2 YNFKEQ. The CDR3 spells CASSQAGRAAYEQYF. The CDR3 DNA reads TGTGCCAGCAGCCAAGCCGGGAGAGCAGCCTACGAGCAGTACTTC.

This chain connects TRBV28 to TRBJ1-2; D is undetermined. Trimming pared 6 bases from V and 3 bases from J, leaving 8 bases between. The CDR3 extends over 12 amino acids. The V gene's germline CDR1 is MDHEN and CDR2 SYDVKM. CDR3: CASRETDYGYTF. Here the CDR3 DNA reads TGTGCCAGCAGAGAGACTGACTATGGCTACACCTTC.

The genes are TRBV15 and TRBJ2-3, with a possible D match to TRBD1 (7 bases). The V gene's germline CDR1 is LNHNV and CDR2 YYDKDF (reference sequence). Trimming took 0 bases from V and 2 from J, leaving 18 bases between them. CDR3 size: 18 residues. DNA for the CDR3: TGTGCCACCAGCAGAGATCTGGACAGGCGGGAAGCCACAGATACGCAGTATTTT. As protein: CATSRDLDRREATDTQYF.

This clone was seen a handful of times. At one end, the junction sequence differs from germline, possibly due to a read error. The chain is built from TRBV6-1 and TRBJ2-1, with D possibly being TRBD2 (5 bases). Germline assignment: CDR1 MNHNS and CDR2 SASEGT. The length of the CDR3 is 14 residues. This CDR3 reads CASSDSGWYTEQFF. The CDR3 DNA reads as TGTGCCAGCAGTGATTCGGGATGGTACACTGAGCAGTTCTTC.

The rearrangement joins TRBV7-2 to TRBJ1-1, with TRBD1 as a possible D gene (6 bases). The CDR3 is made up of 17 amino acids. Trimming shortened V by 4 bases and J by 0 bases, and 18 bases separated the two germline ends. The germline V gene encodes CDR1 SGHTA and CDR2 FQGNSA. The CDR3, as DNA: TGTGCCAGCAGCTCCTCCCTGGGGGCCGTAATGAACACTGAAGCTTTCTTT. Protein product: CASSSSLGAVMNTEAFF.

The chain links TRBV3-1 (or the pseudogene TRBV3-2) to TRBJ2-7; tentatively, D is TRBD2 (6 bases). The CDR3 consists of 13 residues. Trimming took 4 bases from V and 6 from J, leaving 13 bases between them. Germline CDR1 reads LGHDT; CDR2 reads YNNKEL (reference sequence). CDR3 bases: TGTGCCAGCAGCCCCGGGACTCTACCCGAGCAGTACTTC. Protein: CASSPGTLPEQYF.

V usage is TRBV7-3 and J usage is TRBJ2-3; 9 positions match TRBD2. Germline V gene lookup returns CDR1 SGHTA and CDR2 FQGTGA. Germline trimming cut 1 base from V and 6 bases from J; bases unmatched to any gene: 8. There are 16 residues in the CDR3. DNA for the CDR3: TGTGCCAGCAGCTTAAACCCGGCGGGAGGGACTGATACGCAGTATTTT. Translated, it gives CASSLNPAGGTDTQYF.

This clone came up once. This rearrangement joins TRBV24-1 to TRBJ1-2, with D maybe TRBD1 (5 bases). The CDR3 totals 14 residues. With 4 bases removed from V and 3 bases from J, the gap between germline ends came to 11 bases. Germline V gives CDR1 KGHDR, CDR2 SFDVKD. CDR3 amino acids: CATSDPDTYYGYTF. The DNA for the CDR3 is TGTGCCACCAGTGACCCGGACACGTACTATGGCTACACCTTC.

Written as DNA, the CDR3 is TGTGCCAGCAGGGTAGGGGTGGGTAATCAGCCCCAGCATTTT. Translated, it gives CASRVGVGNQPQHF. The chain uses TRBV5-5 and TRBJ1-5; a weak D match, TRBD1 (5 bases). Trimming took off 5 bases at V and 4 bases at J, with 13 bases between the two ends. The CDR3 spans 14 residues. Germline CDR1 is SGHKS and CDR2 is YYEKEE (reference sequence).

The chain joins TRBV5-1 to TRBJ1-2; unclear D gene. This CDR3 region has 12 residues. Trimming took off 0 bases at V and 4 bases at J, with 4 bases between the two ends. Germline CDR1 SGHRS, CDR2 YFSETQ. The chain's CDR3 is CASSLDSYGYTF. The CDR3 nucleotides are TGCGCCAGCAGCTTGGACAGCTATGGCTACACCTTC. Variable domain in full (rest from reference TRBV5-1 and TRBJ1-2): KAGVTQTPRYLIKTRGQQVTLSCSPISGHRSVSWYQQTPGQGLQFLFEYFSETQRNKGNFPGRFSGRQFSNSRSEMNVSTLELGDSALYLCASSLDSYGYTFGSGTRLTVV.

The sample holds one count of this clone. The genes are TRBV6-2 or TRBV6-3 and TRBJ2-3; tentative D call: TRBD1 (5 bases). With 4 bases removed from V and 2 bases from J, the gap between germline ends came to 7 bases. Germline V gene sequence: CDR1 MNHEY, CDR2 SVGEGT. CDR3 length equals 13 residues. The CDR3 protein is CASSFRATDTQYF. The CDR3 coding sequence is TGTGCCAGCAGTTTCAGGGCCACAGATACGCAGTATTTT.